This TCR beta chain came from a study of shared T cell receptors in the human thymus. The ends were cut back, 5 bases at V and 0 bases at J, with 11 bases in the middle. Germline CDR1 reads MDHEN; CDR2 reads SYDVKM. The CDR3 has 14 residues. TCRdb's table, derived via immunoSEQ multiplex PCR, lists solely in-frame clones and lacks some. The repertoire has 500,000 to 850,000 clones, more than 70% of them found once; the top ten carry 0.0094%. These data were also filed under a second study, of human thymus T cells.

Sequenced material: thymocytes. V gene TRBV28 combines with J gene TRBJ2-7; possible D gene TRBD1, 5 bases. This receptor was obtained from a boy under three years old with a congenital heart defect. In nucleotides, the CDR3 is TGTGCCAGCAGTCATGGGGCTAGCTCCTACGAGCAGTACTTC. This sequence encodes CASSHGASSYEQYF. Filled out from reference TRBV28 and TRBJ2-7, the complete variable domain reads DVKVTQSSRYLVKRTGEKVFLECVQDMDHENMFWYRQDPGLGLRLIYFSYDVKMKEKGDIPEGYSVSREKKERFSLILESASTNQTSMYLCASSHGASSYEQYFGPGTRLTVT.